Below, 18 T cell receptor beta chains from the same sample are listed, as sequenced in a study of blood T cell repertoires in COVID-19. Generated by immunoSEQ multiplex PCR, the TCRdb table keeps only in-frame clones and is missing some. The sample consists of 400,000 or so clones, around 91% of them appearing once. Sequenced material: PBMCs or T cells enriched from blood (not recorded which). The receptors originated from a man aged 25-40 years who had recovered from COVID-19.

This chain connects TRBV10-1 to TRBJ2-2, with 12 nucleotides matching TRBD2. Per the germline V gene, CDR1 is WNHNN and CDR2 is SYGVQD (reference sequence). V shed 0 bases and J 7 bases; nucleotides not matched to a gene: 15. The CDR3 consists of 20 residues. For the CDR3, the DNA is TGCGCCAGCAGTGAGTCGGTCCCGAAGACTAGCGGGAGAGGAGGCGGGGAGCTGTTTTTT. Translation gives CASSESVPKTSGRGGGELFF.

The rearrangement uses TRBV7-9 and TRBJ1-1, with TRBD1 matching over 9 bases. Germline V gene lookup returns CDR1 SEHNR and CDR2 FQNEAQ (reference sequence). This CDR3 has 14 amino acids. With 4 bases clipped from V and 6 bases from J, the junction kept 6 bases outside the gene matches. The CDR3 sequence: CASSSGQGWAEAFF. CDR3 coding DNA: TGTGCCAGCAGCTCGGGACAGGGTTGGGCTGAAGCTTTCTTT.

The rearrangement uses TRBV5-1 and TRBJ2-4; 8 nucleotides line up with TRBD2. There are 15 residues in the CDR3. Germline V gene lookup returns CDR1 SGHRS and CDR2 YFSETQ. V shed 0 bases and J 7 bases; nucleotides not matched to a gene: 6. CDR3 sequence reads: CASSLEAGVGNIQYF. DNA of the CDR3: TGCGCCAGCAGCTTGGAAGCGGGAGTGGGTAACATTCAGTACTTC.

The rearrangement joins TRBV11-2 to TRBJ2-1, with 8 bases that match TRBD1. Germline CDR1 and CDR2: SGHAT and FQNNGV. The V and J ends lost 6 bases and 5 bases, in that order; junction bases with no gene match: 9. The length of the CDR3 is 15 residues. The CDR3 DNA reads TGTGCCAGCAGTCCACAGGGGGTCCCTGACAATGAGCAGTTCTTC. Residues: CASSPQGVPDNEQFF.

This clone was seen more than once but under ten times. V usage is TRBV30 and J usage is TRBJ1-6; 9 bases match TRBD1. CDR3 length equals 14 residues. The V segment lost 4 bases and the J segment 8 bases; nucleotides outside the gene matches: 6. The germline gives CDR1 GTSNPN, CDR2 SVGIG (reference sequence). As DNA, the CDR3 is TGTGCCTGGAACTCCGGGACAGGGTATTCACCCCTCCACTTT. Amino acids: CAWNSGTGYSPLHF.

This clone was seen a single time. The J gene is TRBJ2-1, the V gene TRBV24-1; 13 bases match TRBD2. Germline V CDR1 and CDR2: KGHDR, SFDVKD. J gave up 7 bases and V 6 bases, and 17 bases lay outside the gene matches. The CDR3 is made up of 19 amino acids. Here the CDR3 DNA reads TGTGCCACCAGTACTAGCGGGAGGGCCAGGGGGCTTTTTTTTAATGAGCAGTTCTTC. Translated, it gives CATSTSGRARGLFFNEQFF.

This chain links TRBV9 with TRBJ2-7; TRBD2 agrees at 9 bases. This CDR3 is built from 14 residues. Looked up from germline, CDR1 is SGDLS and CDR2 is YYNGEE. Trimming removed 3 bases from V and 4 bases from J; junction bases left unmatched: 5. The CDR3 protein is CASSAGLAQYEQYF. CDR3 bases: TGTGCCAGCAGCGCGGGACTAGCCCAGTACGAGCAGTACTTC.

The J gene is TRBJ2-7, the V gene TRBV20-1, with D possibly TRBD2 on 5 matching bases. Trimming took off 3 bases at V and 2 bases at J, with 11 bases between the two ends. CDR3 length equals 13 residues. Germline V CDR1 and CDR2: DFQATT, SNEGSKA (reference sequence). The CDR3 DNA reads TGCAGTGCTAGTCCCCTAGCCCCCTACGAGCAGTACTTC. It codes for CSASPLAPYEQYF.

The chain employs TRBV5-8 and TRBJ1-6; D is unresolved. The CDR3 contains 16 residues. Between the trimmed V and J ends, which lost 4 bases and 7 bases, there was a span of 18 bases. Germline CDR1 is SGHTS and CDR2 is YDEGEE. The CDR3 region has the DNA TGTGCCAGCAGCGTTAGGACCGGGGTTCGCAATTCACCCCTCCACTTT. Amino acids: CASSVRTGVRNSPLHF.

CDR3 sequence reads: CASSFSTGNSPLHF. Here the CDR3 DNA reads TGTGCCAGCAGCTTTTCGACGGGAAATTCACCCCTCCACTTT. V and J are TRBV5-6 and TRBJ1-6; D uncertain. Between the trimmed V and J ends, which lost 2 bases and 7 bases, there was a span of 10 bases. The CDR3 has 14 amino acids. Germline V gene data show CDR1 as SGHDT and CDR2 as YYEEEE. The full variable domain, rest sourced from reference TRBV5-6 and TRBJ1-6, is DAGVTQSPTHLIKTRGQQVTLRCSPKSGHDTVSWYQQALGQGPQFIFQYYEEEERQRGNFPDRFSGHQFPNYSSELNVNALLLGDSALYLCASSFSTGNSPLHFGNGTRLTVT.

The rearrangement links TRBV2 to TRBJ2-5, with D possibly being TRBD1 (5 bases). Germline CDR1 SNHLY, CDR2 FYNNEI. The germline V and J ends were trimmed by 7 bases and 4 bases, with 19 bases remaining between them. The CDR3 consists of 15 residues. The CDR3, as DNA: TGTGCCAGCAATAGTGGAGTCGGAAGGGGAGAGACCCAGTACTTC. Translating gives CASNSGVGRGETQYF.

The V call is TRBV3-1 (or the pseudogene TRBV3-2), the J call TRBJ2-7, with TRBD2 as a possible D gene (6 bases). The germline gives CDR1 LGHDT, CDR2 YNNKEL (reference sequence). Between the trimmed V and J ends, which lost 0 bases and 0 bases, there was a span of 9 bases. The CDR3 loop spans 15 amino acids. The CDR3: CASSQDPGDSYEQYF. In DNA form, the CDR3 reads TGTGCCAGCAGCCAAGATCCGGGGGACTCCTACGAGCAGTACTTC.

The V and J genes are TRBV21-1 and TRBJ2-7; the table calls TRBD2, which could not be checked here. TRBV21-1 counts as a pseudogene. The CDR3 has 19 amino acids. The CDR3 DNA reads TGTGCCAGCAGCAAAATCCAAGGGATGGATATTAGCGGGAGAAGCGAGCAGTACTTC. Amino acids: CASSKIQGMDISGRSEQYF.

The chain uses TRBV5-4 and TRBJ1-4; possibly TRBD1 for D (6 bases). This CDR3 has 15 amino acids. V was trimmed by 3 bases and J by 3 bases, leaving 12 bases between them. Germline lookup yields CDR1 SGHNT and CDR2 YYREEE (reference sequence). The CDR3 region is CASSSGGAANEKLFF. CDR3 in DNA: TGTGCCAGCAGCTCGGGGGGGGCGGCTAATGAAAAACTGTTTTTT.

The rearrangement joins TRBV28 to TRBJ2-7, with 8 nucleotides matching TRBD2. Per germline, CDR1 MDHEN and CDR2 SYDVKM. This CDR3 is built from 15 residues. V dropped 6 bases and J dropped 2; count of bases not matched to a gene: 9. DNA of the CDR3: TGTGCCAGCAGCCCACTAGCGGAACTCGCCTACGAGCAGTACTTC. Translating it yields CASSPLAELAYEQYF.

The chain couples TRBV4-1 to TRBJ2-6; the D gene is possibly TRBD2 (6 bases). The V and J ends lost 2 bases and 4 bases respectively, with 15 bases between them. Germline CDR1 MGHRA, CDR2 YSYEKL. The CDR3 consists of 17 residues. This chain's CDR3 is CASSQPYSGEGANVLTF. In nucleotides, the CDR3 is TGCGCCAGCAGCCAACCATATAGCGGAGAGGGGGCCAACGTCCTGACTTTC.

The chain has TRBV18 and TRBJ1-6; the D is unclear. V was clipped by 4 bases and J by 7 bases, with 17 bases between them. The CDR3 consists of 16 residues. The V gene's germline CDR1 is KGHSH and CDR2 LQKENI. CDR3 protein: CASSRLRPQQNSPLHF. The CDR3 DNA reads TGTGCCAGCTCACGCCTCAGGCCCCAGCAGAATTCACCCCTCCACTTT. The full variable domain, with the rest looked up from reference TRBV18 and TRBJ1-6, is NAGVMQNPRHLVRRRGQEARLRCSPMKGHSHVYWYRQLPEEGLKFMVYLQKENIIDESGMPKERFSAEFPKEGPSILRIQQVVRGDSAAYFCASSRLRPQQNSPLHFGNGTRLTVT.

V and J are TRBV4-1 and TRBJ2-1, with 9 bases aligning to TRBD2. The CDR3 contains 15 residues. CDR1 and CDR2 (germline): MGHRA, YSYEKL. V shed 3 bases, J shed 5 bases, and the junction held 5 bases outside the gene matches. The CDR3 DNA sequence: TGCGCCAGCAGCCACCTAGCGGGAAAGCACAATGAGCAGTTCTTC. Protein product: CASSHLAGKHNEQFF.